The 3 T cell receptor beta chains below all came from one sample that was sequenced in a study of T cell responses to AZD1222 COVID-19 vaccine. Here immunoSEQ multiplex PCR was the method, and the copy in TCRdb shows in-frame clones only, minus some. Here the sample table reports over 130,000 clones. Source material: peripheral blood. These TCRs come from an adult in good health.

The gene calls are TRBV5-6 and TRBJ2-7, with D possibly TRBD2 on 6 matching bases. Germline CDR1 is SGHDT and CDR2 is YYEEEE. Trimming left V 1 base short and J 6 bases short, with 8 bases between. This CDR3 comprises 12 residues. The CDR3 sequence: CASSLRETEQYF. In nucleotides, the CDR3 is TGTGCCAGCAGCTTGCGGGAGACCGAGCAGTACTTC.

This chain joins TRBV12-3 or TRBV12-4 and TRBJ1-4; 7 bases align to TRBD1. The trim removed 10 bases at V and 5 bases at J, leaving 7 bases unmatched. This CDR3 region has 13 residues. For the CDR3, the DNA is TGTGCCACAAGGGGGCAGGGGAATGAAAAACTGTTTTTT. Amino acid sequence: CATRGQGNEKLFF.

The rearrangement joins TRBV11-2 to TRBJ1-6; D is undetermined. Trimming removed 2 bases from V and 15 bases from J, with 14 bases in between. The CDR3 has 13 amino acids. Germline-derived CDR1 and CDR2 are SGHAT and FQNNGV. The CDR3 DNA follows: TGTGCCAGCAGCTTAAATCACGGGGATGGCCTCCACTTT. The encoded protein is CASSLNHGDGLHF.